A single sample gave rise to the 5 T cell receptor beta chains below, sequenced in a study of a mutant IDH1 vaccine in newly diagnosed glioma. Sequenced by immunoSEQ multiplex PCR; TCRdb stores in-frame clones only, minus some. Of roughly 70,000 clones in the sample, 65% to 90% were seen once. This sample's time point: baseline, week 1 (first vaccination visit). The treatment was: pre-vaccination baseline after standard-of-care therapy. The starting material was PBMCs, obtained from a glioma patient treated with radiotherapy, temozolomide or both. These receptors all stem from a man younger than 45 with glioma.

The chain's CDR3 is CASSLDGGQRGWGPQHF. CDR3 sequence (DNA): TGTGCCAGCAGCTTAGACGGGGGGCAGAGAGGATGGGGCCCCCAGCATTTT. The J gene is TRBJ1-5, the V gene TRBV7-8; perhaps TRBD1 as D (6 bases). Trimming cost V 1 base and J 10 bases, with 23 bases left between them. Germline V CDR1 and CDR2: SGHVS, FQNEAQ. The CDR3 has 17 amino acids.

V is TRBV5-1 and J is TRBJ2-1, with 13 bases fitting TRBD2. The germline gives CDR1 SGHRS, CDR2 YFSETQ. The CDR3 covers 16 residues. J was trimmed by 2 bases and V by 4 bases; bases with no gene match: 3. Here the CDR3 reads CASSPGLAGPYNEQFF. The CDR3, as DNA: TGCGCCAGCAGCCCGGGACTAGCGGGGCCCTACAATGAGCAGTTCTTC.

This clone has more than one count but fewer than ten. The chain is built from TRBV30 and TRBJ1-5, with no clear D. The ends were cut back, 1 base at V and 3 bases at J, with 7 bases in the middle. The germline CDR1 and CDR2 sequences are GTSNPN and SVGIG (reference sequence). The CDR3 totals 13 residues. In DNA form, the CDR3 reads TGTGCCTGGAGTGAGGGTTCCAATCAGCCCCAGCATTTT. Encoded protein: CAWSEGSNQPQHF.

This chain uses TRBV28 with TRBJ2-7; 7 bases are a match to TRBD1. V shed 6 bases, J shed 3 bases, and the junction held 14 bases outside the gene matches. The length of the CDR3 is 16 residues. Germline lookup yields CDR1 MDHEN and CDR2 SYDVKM. The CDR3 here is CASSPSTGIDLYEQYF. DNA of the CDR3: TGTGCCAGCAGCCCGTCGACAGGGATCGATCTCTACGAGCAGTACTTC.

V is TRBV9 and J is TRBJ1-3; no clear D gene. V shed 1 base and J shed 0 bases, with 8 bases lying between them. Germline values: CDR1 SGDLS, CDR2 YYNGEE. The CDR3 runs to 15 residues. CDR3 sequence reads: CASSVQASSGNTIYF. The CDR3 region has the DNA TGTGCCAGCAGCGTACAGGCGAGCTCTGGAAACACCATATATTTT.